This note documents a single TCR beta chain sequence. This CDR3 comprises 14 residues. In germline, CDR1 is SGHRS, CDR2 YFSETQ. The V end lost 4 bases, the J end lost 8 bases, and 15 bases lay between the germline ends. The data were obtained in a study of blood T cell repertoires in COVID-19. Across the study: COVID-19 samples, acute and convalescent, were from the United States, Italy and Spain. Nucleic acid was either cDNA or gDNA, and it came from T cells, B-cell-depleted T cells, or PBMCs.

Per the original methods: Amplification of reference gene primers was used by the study to estimate nucleated cell counts. Assay used: immunoSEQ multiplex PCR; TCRdb lists only in-frame clones, some missing. That table is the source of V, J and clone size, and D and trimming were worked out from the DNA. The table shows about 240,000 clones, with 86% occurring only once. The genes are TRBV5-1 and TRBJ1-4; unclear D gene. The clonotype originates from a man aged 80 or over with acute or convalescent COVID-19. The specimen was peripheral blood. DNA of the CDR3: TGCGCCAGCAGCCCTGGCCGGGGAGGCGAAAAACTGTTTTTT. Protein: CASSPGRGGEKLFF.